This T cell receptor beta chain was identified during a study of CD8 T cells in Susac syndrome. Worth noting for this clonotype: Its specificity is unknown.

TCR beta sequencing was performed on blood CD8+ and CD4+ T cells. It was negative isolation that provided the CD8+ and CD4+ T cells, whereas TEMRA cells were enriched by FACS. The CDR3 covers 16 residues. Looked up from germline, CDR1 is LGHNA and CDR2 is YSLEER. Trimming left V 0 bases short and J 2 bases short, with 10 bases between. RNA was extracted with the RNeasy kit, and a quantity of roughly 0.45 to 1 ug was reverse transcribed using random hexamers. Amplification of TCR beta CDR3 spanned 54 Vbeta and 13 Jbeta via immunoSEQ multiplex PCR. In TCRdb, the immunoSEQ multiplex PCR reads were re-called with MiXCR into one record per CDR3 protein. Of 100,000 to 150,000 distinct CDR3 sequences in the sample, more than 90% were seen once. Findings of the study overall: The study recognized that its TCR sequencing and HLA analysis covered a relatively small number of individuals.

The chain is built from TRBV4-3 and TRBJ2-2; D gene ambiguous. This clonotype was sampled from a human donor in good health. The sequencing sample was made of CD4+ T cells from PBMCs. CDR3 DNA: TGCGCCAGCAGCCAAGAAAGTCCCAGTAACACCGGGGAGCTGTTTTTT. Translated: CASSQESPSNTGELFF.